Presented here are 9 T cell receptor beta chains from one specimen sequenced in a study of cytomegalovirus exposure and HLA in healthy donors. Researchers ran the PCR with 60 Vbeta and 13 Jbeta primers. The repertoire was sequenced with immunoSEQ multiplex PCR; TCRdb's copy has only in-frame clones and lacks some. The table lists about 94,000 clones, approximately 79% of them singletons. What was sequenced was PBMCs. These receptors were obtained from a woman aged 40 to 50 in good health and CMV-seronegative.

The chain is built from TRBV7-2 and TRBJ1-2, with TRBD1 matching 8 bases. The germline V gene encodes CDR1 SGHTA and CDR2 FQGNSA. Unmatched junction bases numbered 7, after V lost 5 bases and J lost 2 bases. The CDR3 length is 15 residues. This chain's CDR3 is CASSVTGAWNYGYTF. The CDR3 DNA reads as TGTGCCAGCAGCGTGACAGGGGCTTGGAACTATGGCTACACCTTC.

The chain joins TRBV7-2 to TRBJ2-1; D may be TRBD2 (5 bases). V was pared by 5 bases and J by 7 bases, with 18 bases between. Germline lookup yields CDR1 SGHTA and CDR2 FQGNSA. This CDR3 has 15 amino acids. The CDR3: CASSQEVDSRNEQFF. DNA of the CDR3: TGTGCCAGCAGCCAGGAGGTGGACTCGCGGAATGAGCAGTTCTTC.

The gene calls are TRBV2 and TRBJ1-1, with unresolved D. This CDR3 contains 12 residues. The V gene's germline CDR1 is SNHLY and CDR2 FYNNEI. V shed 6 bases and J shed 5 bases, with 10 bases lying between them. The CDR3 here is CASSGVRTEAFF. The CDR3 DNA reads TGTGCCAGCAGCGGGGTTCGAACTGAAGCTTTCTTT.

This clone was detected a few times. This chain uses TRBV5-6 with TRBJ2-7; possible D gene TRBD1, 5 bases. The V end lost 0 bases, the J end lost 3 bases, and 10 bases lay between the germline ends. This CDR3 contains 14 residues. Germline V gene sequence: CDR1 SGHDT, CDR2 YYEEEE. The CDR3 DNA is TGTGCCAGCAGCTTGGTGCAGGGTGACTACGAGCAGTACTTC. Translation gives CASSLVQGDYEQYF.

A few counts support this clone. V usage is TRBV10-3 and J usage is TRBJ1-2; D might be TRBD1 (5 bases). Germline CDR1 ENHRY, CDR2 SYGVKD. The length of the CDR3 is 16 residues. Trimming removed 2 bases from V and 0 bases from J, with 13 bases in between. In DNA, the CDR3 is TGTGCCATCAGTGAGGGAGGGACCGTAGCTAACTATGGCTACACCTTC. Translated: CAISEGGTVANYGYTF.

The rearrangement uses TRBV28 and TRBJ1-6, with D maybe TRBD1 (6 bases). The V end was cut by 3 bases, the J end by 10 bases, with 16 bases between. CDR1 and CDR2 (germline): MDHEN, SYDVKM. The CDR3 is 15 residues long. The CDR3 bases are TGTGCCAGCAGTTTTCCCGGCAGGGGTGGGTCACCCCTCCACTTT. It codes for CASSFPGRGGSPLHF.

The chain has TRBV7-2 and TRBJ1-6; 8 nucleotides line up with TRBD1. Germline-derived CDR1 and CDR2 are SGHTA and FQGNSA. V lost 7 bases, J lost 6 bases, and 5 bases stayed unmatched. The CDR3 extends over 14 amino acids. Written as DNA, the CDR3 is TGTGCCAGCACCCGGACAGGGTTTAATTCACCCCTCCACTTT. This encodes CASTRTGFNSPLHF.

Here the CDR3 reads CAIRTSAGTGELFF. The CDR3 DNA sequence: TGTGCCATTCGGACTAGCGCTGGGACCGGGGAGCTGTTTTTT. The rearrangement uses TRBV6-1 and TRBJ2-2; 9 nucleotides line up with TRBD2. V dropped 10 bases and J dropped 5; count of bases not matched to a gene: 8. The CDR3 is 14 amino acids. CDR1 MNHNS and CDR2 SASEGT come from the germline V gene.

This clone was detected only a few times. The chain couples TRBV9 to TRBJ2-7; D not certain. With 5 bases removed from V and 1 base from J, the gap between germline ends came to 13 bases. The germline V gene has CDR1 SGDLS and CDR2 YYNGEE. This CDR3 comprises 14 residues. This CDR3 reads CASRPDGYSYEQYF. CDR3 nucleotide sequence: TGTGCCAGCAGACCTGACGGGTATTCCTACGAGCAGTACTTC.